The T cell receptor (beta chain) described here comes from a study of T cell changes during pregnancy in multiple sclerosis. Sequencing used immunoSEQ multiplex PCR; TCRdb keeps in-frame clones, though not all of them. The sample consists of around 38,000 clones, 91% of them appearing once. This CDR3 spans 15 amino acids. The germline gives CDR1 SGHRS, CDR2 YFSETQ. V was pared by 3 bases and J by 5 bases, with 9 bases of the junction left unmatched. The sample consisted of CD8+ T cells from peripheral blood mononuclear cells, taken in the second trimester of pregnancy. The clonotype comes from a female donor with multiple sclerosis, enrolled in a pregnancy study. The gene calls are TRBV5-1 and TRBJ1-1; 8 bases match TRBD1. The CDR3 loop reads CASSSPPDRGTEAFF. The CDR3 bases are TGCGCCAGCAGCTCCCCTCCTGACAGGGGTACTGAAGCTTTCTTT.